These 5 T cell receptor beta chains share one sample of origin, sequenced in a study of T-cell reconstitution after alpha-beta-depleted transplantation in children. Unique molecular identifiers were built into the TCRbeta library. From the PCR reads, TCRdb called clonotypes with MiXCR, one entry per CDR3 protein. The sample contains about 600,000 distinct CDR3 sequences, 20% to 25% of which appear only once. Here the sequenced sample was PBMCs, mostly from graft donor cells, taken 360 days after TCRalphabeta/CD19-depleted stem cell transplant. These receptors all stem from a boy in the first two years of life who had a stem cell transplant for acute myeloid leukemia, so the T cells may come from the graft donor.

In its sample, this clonotype was seen many times. This chain uses TRBV4-3 with TRBJ2-2; tentative D call: TRBD2 (6 bases). The V gene lost 0 bases and the J gene lost 1 base, with 12 bases spanning the gap. The CDR3 spans 17 residues. Germline CDR1 is LGHNA and CDR2 is YSLEER. The CDR3 protein is CASSQDSYGGNTGELFF. The CDR3 coding sequence is TGCGCCAGCAGCCAAGATTCGTACGGGGGGAACACCGGGGAGCTGTTTTTT.

The chain uses TRBV12-2 and TRBJ1-2; the D call of TRBD1 is as the table states it, not checked on the DNA. TRBV12-2 is marked as a pseudogene. The CDR3 totals 16 residues. Here the CDR3 DNA reads TGTGCAAGTCGCTTATATACGACGGCCGGGGGGAGAGGCTACACCTTC. Its translation: CASRLYTTAGGRGYTF.

The chain couples TRBV7-2 to TRBJ2-7, with 9 bases lining up with TRBD1. V dropped 6 bases and J dropped 7; count of bases not matched to a gene: 16. This CDR3 contains 16 residues. Germline lookup yields CDR1 SGHTA and CDR2 FQGNSA. The CDR3 is CASRSPMGTGRMEQYF. CDR3 DNA: TGTGCCAGCAGATCACCGATGGGGACAGGGCGGATGGAGCAGTACTTC.

The chain joins TRBV24-1 to TRBJ2-5, with 7 bases lining up with TRBD2. The germline V gene has CDR1 KGHDR and CDR2 SFDVKD. The CDR3 sequence is 15 residues long. V lost 4 bases, J lost 4 bases, and 8 bases stayed unmatched. The CDR3 bases are TGTGCCACCAGTGACCCGCGACTAGCAGGAGAGACCCAGTACTTC. This translates into CATSDPRLAGETQYF.

This clonotype was counted between two and nine times. This rearrangement joins TRBV28 to TRBJ2-7; 8 nucleotides line up with TRBD2. V dropped 6 bases and J dropped 5; count of bases not matched to a gene: 15. This CDR3 has 16 amino acids. The germline V gene encodes CDR1 MDHEN and CDR2 SYDVKM. CDR3 coding DNA: TGTGCCAGCAGCTGGCGGAGTAGCGGGGAGGCAAACGAGCAGTACTTC. Translation: CASSWRSSGEANEQYF.